The sequence of this T cell receptor (beta chain) was determined in a study of vaccination and CD4 T cells after COVID-19. Specified treatment: roughly 10-day PBMC culture with coronavirus spike peptide pools or control peptides (ViraFEST assay). CDR1 is WSHSY, CDR2 SAAADI, per germline. The CDR3 consists of 14 residues. Between the trimmed V and J ends, which lost 6 bases and 1 base, there was a span of 12 bases. The Oncomine TCR Beta short-read assay sequenced DNA from cultured CD4+ T cells. TCRdb used MiXCR to reprocess the PCR reads, holding one entry per CDR3 protein. The sample yields about 26,000 distinct CDR3 sequences, around three fifths seen once. Concerning this clonotype: What it binds is unknown.

This receptor was obtained from a human donor who had recovered from COVID-19. Sample: CD4+ T cells from blood, cultured in vitro. The rearrangement joins TRBV10-2 to TRBJ1-1; D not certain. CDR3 in DNA: TGCGCCAGCAGCTCAAGCCTTACGAACACTGAAGCTTTCTTT. It encodes CASSSSLTNTEAFF.